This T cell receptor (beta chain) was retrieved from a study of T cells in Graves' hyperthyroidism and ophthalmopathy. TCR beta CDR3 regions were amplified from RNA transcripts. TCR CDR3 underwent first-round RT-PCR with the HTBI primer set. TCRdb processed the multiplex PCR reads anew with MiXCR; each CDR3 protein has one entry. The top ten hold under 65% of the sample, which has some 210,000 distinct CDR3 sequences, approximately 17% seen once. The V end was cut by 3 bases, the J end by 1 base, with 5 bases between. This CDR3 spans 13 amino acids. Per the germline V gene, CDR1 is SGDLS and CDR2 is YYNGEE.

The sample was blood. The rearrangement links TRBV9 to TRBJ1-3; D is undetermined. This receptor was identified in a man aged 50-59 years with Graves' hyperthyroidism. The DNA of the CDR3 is TGTGCCAGCAGCGCCCCGTCTGGAAACACCATATATTTT. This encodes CASSAPSGNTIYF.